This T cell receptor (beta chain) was sequenced in a study of T-cell memory formation after mild COVID-19. Study results and limitations: Clones from the second wave (peaking day 37) had unconfirmed SARS-CoV-2 specificity.

This clonotype was detected a few times. What it recognizes is unknown. TCRalpha and TCRbeta libraries used 5'RACE with constant-segment primers and UMIs. A single record per CDR3 protein comes from TCRdb applying MiXCR to the 5' RACE reads. The repertoire holds under 600,000 distinct CDR3 sequences, with about 20% as singletons. V was trimmed by 4 bases and J by 0 bases, leaving 20 bases between them. Germline V CDR1 and CDR2: SGHTA, FQGTGA. There are 18 residues in the CDR3. The sequenced material came from PBMCs or a T cell subset sorted from them (not recorded which). This TCR derives from an adult woman who had mild COVID-19 (a few samples of this study predate the infection). Cell type and time point are not known. V gene TRBV7-3 combines with J gene TRBJ2-3; D might be TRBD1 (5 bases). The CDR3 sequence is CASSSPHQGFGSTDTQYF. CDR3 in DNA: TGTGCCAGCAGCTCCCCCCATCAGGGATTTGGGAGCACAGATACGCAGTATTTT.